The 11 T cell receptor beta chains presented below share a single source sample, sequenced in a study of post-analysis software for immune sequencing data. Findings and caveats of the study: Four to six TRBV segments (TRBV5-6, TRBV5-1 and TRBV20-1 among them) occurred more frequently in patients than in controls.

For these receptors, no antigen is known. Included in the TCR beta cDNA libraries were unique molecular identifiers. TCRdb reanalysed the PCR reads using MiXCR and keeps one entry per CDR3 protein. The sample lists about 760,000 distinct CDR3 sequences, around 27% occurring once. Sequencing was carried out using blood. The source of these receptors is a girl aged 10-17 years with multiple sclerosis.

In this sample, this clonotype turned up a few times. The chain employs TRBV7-8 and TRBJ1-2; weak D call: TRBD1 (6 bases). Germline lookup yields CDR1 SGHVS and CDR2 FQNEAQ. The CDR3 extends over 14 amino acids. V was cut by 5 bases and J by 7 bases, with 17 bases left in between. DNA of the CDR3: TGTGCCAGCAGCACCCGCACAGGGCTGGGTGGCTACACCTTC. Amino acid sequence: CASSTRTGLGGYTF.

The chain joins TRBV7-2 to TRBJ2-3; D not certain. With 0 bases removed from V and 4 bases from J, the gap between germline ends came to 11 bases. Per the germline V gene, CDR1 is SGHTA and CDR2 is FQGNSA. This CDR3 is built from 15 residues. The CDR3 nucleotides are TGTGCCAGCAGCTTAGCGCCCGGCTCTTCAGATACGCAGTATTTT. Protein product: CASSLAPGSSDTQYF.

Comments on this clonotype: This may be a read error: a much more frequent sequence differs by one nucleotide. This sequence joins TRBV15 and TRBJ2-7; no definite D call. In germline, CDR1 is LNHNV, CDR2 YYDKDF (reference sequence). The CDR3 spans 13 residues. Trimming cost V 1 base and J 10 bases, with 14 bases left between them. The CDR3 DNA follows: TGTGCCACCAGCAGAGTGGCCGGAGAGGCCCAGTACTTC. Protein sequence: CATSRVAGEAQYF.

This clonotype was recorded only once. The junction differs from germline at one of its ends, possibly a read error. The rearrangement links TRBV4-3 to TRBJ2-7; 7 bases match TRBD2. The CDR3 runs to 15 residues. Germline V lookup: CDR1 LGHNA, CDR2 YSLEER. The chain's CDR3 is CASGQAGQGSYEQYF. CDR3 nucleotides: TGCGCCAGCGGCCAAGCGGGGCAGGGTTCCTACGAGCAGTACTTC.

This sequence joins TRBV3-1 and TRBJ1-4; D is unresolved. CDR3 length: 16 amino acids. V lost 0 bases and J 7 bases, leaving 15 bases between the germline ends. Germline values: CDR1 LGHDT, CDR2 YNNKEL (reference sequence). Written as DNA, the CDR3 is TGTGCCAGCAGCCAAGATCATGGCCTCTTTCGTGAAAAACTGTTTTTT. It yields the protein CASSQDHGLFREKLFF.

This clonotype was recorded a few times. The chain is built from TRBV20-1 and TRBJ1-5; D not resolved. The CDR3 has 14 residues. The germline V and J ends were trimmed by 5 bases and 6 bases, with 17 bases remaining between them. Germline V CDR1 and CDR2: DFQATT, SNEGSKA (reference sequence). DNA for the CDR3: TGCAGTGCTTTGGGCCTCGCGAGAGCTCAGCCCCAGCATTTT. Translation gives CSALGLARAQPQHF.

This clonotype was recorded a few times. CDR3 bases: TGTGCCAGCAGCGGGTCGGACAATCAGCCCCAGCATTTT. Amino acids: CASSGSDNQPQHF. J is TRBJ1-5 and V is TRBV12-3 or TRBV12-4; no clear D. This CDR3 contains 13 residues. V lost 6 bases and J 3 bases, leaving 9 bases between the germline ends.

The chain combines TRBV27 with TRBJ2-1; D gene ambiguous. Trimming shortened V by 0 bases and J by 4 bases, and 13 bases separated the two germline ends. CDR1 and CDR2 from the germline V gene are MNHEY and SMNVEV (reference sequence). This CDR3 has 16 amino acids. The CDR3 sequence: CASSLSKWIQYNEQFF. The DNA of the CDR3 is TGTGCCAGCAGTTTATCGAAATGGATACAATACAATGAGCAGTTCTTC.

V usage is TRBV20-1 and J usage is TRBJ2-1; TRBD1 matches 7 bases. J was trimmed by 2 bases and V by 3 bases; bases with no gene match: 13. Germline assignment: CDR1 DFQATT and CDR2 SNEGSKA (reference sequence). The CDR3 loop spans 17 amino acids. Here the CDR3 DNA reads TGCAGTGCTAGCGCCTCTACAGACAGGGACGCCTACAATGAGCAGTTCTTC. Translated: CSASASTDRDAYNEQFF.

In its sample, this clonotype was seen a few times. The chain carries TRBV7-8 and TRBJ2-1, with D possibly called TRBD1 or TRBD2 (5 bases each). V was shortened by 4 bases and J by 8 bases, with 15 bases between the two germline ends. The CDR3 runs to 14 residues. Germline V gene data show CDR1 as SGHVS and CDR2 as FQNEAQ. CDR3 region: CASSYLGTLDEQFF. CDR3 bases: TGTGCCAGCAGCTATCTCGGGACGCTCGATGAGCAGTTCTTC.

This clonotype was detected a few times. This chain joins TRBV3-1 and TRBJ2-3, with 7 positions matching TRBD2. The CDR3 is 19 residues long. Germline V gene sequence: CDR1 LGHDT, CDR2 YNNKEL (reference sequence). J was trimmed by 4 bases and V by 3 bases; bases with no gene match: 19. CDR3 nucleotides: TGTGCCAGCAGCCATCCGACTGGACTAGTCCCGTTTTCCGCAGATACGCAGTATTTT. Protein: CASSHPTGLVPFSADTQYF.